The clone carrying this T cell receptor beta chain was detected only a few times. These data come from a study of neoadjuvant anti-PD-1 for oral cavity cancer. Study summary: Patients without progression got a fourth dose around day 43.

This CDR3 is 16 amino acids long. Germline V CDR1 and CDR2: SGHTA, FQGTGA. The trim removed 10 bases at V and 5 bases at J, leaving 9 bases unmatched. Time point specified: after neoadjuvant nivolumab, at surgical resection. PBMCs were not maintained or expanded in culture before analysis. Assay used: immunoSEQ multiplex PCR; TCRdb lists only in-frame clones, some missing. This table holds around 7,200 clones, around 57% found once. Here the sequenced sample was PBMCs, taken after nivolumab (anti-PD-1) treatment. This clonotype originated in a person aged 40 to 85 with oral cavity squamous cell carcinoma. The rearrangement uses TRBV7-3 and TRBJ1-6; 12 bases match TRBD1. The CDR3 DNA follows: TGTGCCACCCCGGGACAGGGGGCTTGGAATAATTCACCCCTCCACTTT. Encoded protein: CATPGQGAWNNSPLHF.